Detailed here is one T cell receptor beta chain. Its ends do not fully match the called genes, so a read error is possible. PCR used 60 Vbeta primers and 13 Jbeta primers. The repertoire was sequenced with immunoSEQ multiplex PCR; TCRdb's copy has only in-frame clones and lacks some. The sample has approximately 59,000 clones, 68% seen once. This sample was included in a study of cytomegalovirus exposure and HLA in healthy donors. The CDR3 sequence is 17 residues long. Germline lookup yields CDR1 SGHTA and CDR2 FQGNSA. The study sampled nominally healthy donors, though unrecorded immune exposures were likely.

V gene TRBV7-2 combines with J gene TRBJ1-1; 9 positions match TRBD1. The TCR originated in a man aged 35-49 years in good health and CMV-seropositive. The sample was PBMCs. The CDR3 coding sequence is TGTGCCAGCAGCTCCCGGACAGGGGCCCCTTTAGGAACTGAAGTTTTCTTT. Its translation: CASSSRTGAPLGTEVFF.